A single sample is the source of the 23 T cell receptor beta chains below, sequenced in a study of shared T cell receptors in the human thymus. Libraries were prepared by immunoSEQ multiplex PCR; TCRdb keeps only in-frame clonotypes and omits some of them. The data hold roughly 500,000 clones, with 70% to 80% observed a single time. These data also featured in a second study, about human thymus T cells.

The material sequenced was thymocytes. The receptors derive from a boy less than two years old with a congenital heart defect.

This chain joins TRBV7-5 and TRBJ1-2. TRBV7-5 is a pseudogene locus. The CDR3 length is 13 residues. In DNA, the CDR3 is TGTGCCAGAAGCTGGAGCGGGGACTATGGCTACACCTTC. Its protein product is CARSWSGDYGYTF.

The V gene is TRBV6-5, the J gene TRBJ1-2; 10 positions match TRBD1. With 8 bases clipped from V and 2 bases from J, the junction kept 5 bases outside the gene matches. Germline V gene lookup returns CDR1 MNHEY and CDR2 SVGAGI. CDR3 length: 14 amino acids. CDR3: CASARDRGNYGYTF. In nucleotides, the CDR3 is TGTGCCAGCGCGAGGGACAGGGGAAACTATGGCTACACCTTC.

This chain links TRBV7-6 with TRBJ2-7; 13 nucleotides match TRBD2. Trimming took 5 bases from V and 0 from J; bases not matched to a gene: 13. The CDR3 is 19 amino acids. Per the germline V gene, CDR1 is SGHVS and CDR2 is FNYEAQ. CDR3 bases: TGTGCCAGCAGCCACCCCAGGGGGACTAGCGGGATTAGCTCCTACGAGCAGTACTTC. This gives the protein CASSHPRGTSGISSYEQYF. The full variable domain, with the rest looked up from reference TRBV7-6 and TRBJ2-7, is GAGVSQSPRYKVTKRGQDVALRCDPISGHVSLYWYRQALGQGPEFLTYFNYEAQQDKSGLPNDRFSAERPEGSISTLTIQRTEQRDSAMYRCASSHPRGTSGISSYEQYFGPGTRLTVT.

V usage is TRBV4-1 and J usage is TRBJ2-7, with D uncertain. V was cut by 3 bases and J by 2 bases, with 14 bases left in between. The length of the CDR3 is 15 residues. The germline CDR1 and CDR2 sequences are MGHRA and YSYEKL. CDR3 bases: TGCGCCAGCAGCCAGAGACCTAGAACGGCCTACGAGCAGTACTTC. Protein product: CASSQRPRTAYEQYF.

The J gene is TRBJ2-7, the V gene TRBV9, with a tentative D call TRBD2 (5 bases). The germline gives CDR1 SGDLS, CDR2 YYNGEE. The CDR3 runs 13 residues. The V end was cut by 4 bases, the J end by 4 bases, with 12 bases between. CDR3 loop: CASSLKGGYEQYF. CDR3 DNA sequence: TGTGCCAGCAGCCTTAAAGGAGGTTACGAGCAGTACTTC.

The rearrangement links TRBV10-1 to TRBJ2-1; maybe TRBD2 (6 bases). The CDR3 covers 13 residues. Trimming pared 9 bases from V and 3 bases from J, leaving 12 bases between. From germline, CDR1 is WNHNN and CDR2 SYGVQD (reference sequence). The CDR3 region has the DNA TGCGCCAGTACGGGGGAGATCTACAATGAGCAGTTCTTC. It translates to CASTGEIYNEQFF.

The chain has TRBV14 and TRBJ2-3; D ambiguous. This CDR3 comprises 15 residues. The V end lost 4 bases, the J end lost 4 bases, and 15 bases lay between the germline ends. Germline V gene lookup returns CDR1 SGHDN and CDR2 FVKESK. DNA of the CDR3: TGTGCCAGCAGCCCACTGCAGGATCAGGCAGATACGCAGTATTTT. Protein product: CASSPLQDQADTQYF.

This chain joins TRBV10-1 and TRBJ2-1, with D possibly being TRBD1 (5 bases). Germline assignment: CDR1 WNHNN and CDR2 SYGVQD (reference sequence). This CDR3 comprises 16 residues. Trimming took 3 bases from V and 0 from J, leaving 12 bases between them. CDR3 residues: CASSDSQASSYNEQFF. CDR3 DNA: TGCGCCAGCAGTGATTCACAGGCCAGCTCCTACAATGAGCAGTTCTTC.

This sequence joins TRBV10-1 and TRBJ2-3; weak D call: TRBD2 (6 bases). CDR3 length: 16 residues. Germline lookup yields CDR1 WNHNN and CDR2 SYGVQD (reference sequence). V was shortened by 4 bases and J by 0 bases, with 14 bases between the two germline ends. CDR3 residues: CASSGGKRASTDTQYF. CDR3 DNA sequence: TGCGCCAGCAGTGGGGGAAAGCGGGCTAGCACAGATACGCAGTATTTT.

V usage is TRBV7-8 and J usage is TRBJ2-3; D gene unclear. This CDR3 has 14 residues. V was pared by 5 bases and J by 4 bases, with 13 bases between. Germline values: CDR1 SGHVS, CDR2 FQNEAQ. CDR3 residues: CASSLWPSADTQYF. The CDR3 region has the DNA TGTGCCAGCAGCCTGTGGCCGTCAGCAGATACGCAGTATTTT.

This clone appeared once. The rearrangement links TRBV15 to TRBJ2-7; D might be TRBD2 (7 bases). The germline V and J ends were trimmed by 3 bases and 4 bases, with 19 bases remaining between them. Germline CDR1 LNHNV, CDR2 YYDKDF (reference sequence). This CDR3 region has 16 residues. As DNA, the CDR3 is TGTGCCACCAGCAGCACGAAGGGGGAGGGCGAGTACGAGCAGTACTTC. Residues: CATSSTKGEGEYEQYF.

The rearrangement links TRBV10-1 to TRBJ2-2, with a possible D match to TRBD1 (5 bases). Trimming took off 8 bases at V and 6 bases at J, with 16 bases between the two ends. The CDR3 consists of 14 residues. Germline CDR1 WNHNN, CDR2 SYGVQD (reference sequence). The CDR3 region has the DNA TGCGCCAGCTCTTCTCTACAGGTTTCCGGGGAGCTGTTTTTT. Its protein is CASSSLQVSGELFF.

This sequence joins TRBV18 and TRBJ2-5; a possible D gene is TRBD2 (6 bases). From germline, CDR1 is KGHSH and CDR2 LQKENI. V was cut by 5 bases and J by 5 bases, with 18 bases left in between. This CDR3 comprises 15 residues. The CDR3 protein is CASSTLSGVGETQYF. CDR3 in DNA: TGTGCCAGCTCAACACTATCGGGAGTTGGGGAGACCCAGTACTTC.

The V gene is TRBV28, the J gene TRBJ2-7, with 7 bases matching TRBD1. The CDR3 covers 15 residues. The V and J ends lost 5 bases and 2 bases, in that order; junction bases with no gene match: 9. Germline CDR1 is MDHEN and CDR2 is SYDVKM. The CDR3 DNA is TGTGCCAGCAGTCCCCCCCGGACAGGAGCCTACGAGCAGTACTTC. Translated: CASSPPRTGAYEQYF. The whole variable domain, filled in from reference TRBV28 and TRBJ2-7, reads DVKVTQSSRYLVKRTGEKVFLECVQDMDHENMFWYRQDPGLGLRLIYFSYDVKMKEKGDIPEGYSVSREKKERFSLILESASTNQTSMYLCASSPPRTGAYEQYFGPGTRLTVT.

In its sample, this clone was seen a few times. The CDR3: CASSRTGGVEQYF. In DNA form, the CDR3 reads TGTGCCAGCTCACGGACAGGGGGTGTCGAGCAGTACTTC. This rearrangement joins TRBV18 to TRBJ2-7; 10 bases agree with TRBD1. This CDR3 spans 13 amino acids. Germline CDR1 is KGHSH and CDR2 is LQKENI. V was clipped by 4 bases and J by 6 bases; unmatched bases: 3.

CDR3 bases: TGTGCCAGCATCCCACTAGCGGGAGCGACCTACGAGCAGTACTTC. Protein sequence: CASIPLAGATYEQYF. V usage is TRBV6-1 and J usage is TRBJ2-5, with 11 nucleotides matching TRBD2. TRBJ2-7 matches the DNA end more closely, so the J call is doubtful. This CDR3 has 15 residues. Germline V CDR1 and CDR2: MNHNS, SASEGT.

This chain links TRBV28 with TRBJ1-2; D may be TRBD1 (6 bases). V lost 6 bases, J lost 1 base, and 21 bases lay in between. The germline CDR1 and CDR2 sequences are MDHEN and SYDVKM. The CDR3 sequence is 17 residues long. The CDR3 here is CASSPGSEDSFNYGYTF. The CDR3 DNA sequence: TGTGCCAGCAGCCCGGGAAGTGAGGACAGCTTTAACTATGGCTACACCTTC.

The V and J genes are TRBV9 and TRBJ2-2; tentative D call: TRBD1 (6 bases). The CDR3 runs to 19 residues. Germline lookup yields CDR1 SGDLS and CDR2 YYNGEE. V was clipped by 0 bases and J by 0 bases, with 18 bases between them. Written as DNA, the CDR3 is TGTGCCAGCAGCGTAGTCCCTAACGACAGGCCCGCGAACACCGGGGAGCTGTTTTTT. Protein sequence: CASSVVPNDRPANTGELFF. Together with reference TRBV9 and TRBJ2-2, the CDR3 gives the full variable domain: DSGVTQTPKHLITATGQRVTLRCSPRSGDLSVYWYQQSLDQGLQFLIQYYNGEERAKGNILERFSAQQFPDLHSELNLSSLELGDSALYFCASSVVPNDRPANTGELFFGEGSRLTVL.

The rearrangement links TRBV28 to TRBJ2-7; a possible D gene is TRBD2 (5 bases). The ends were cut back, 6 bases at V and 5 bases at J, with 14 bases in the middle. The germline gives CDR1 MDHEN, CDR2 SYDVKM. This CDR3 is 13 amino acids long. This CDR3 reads CASSLPAGHEQYF. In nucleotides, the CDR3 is TGTGCCAGCAGCCTCCCGGCGGGCCACGAGCAGTACTTC.

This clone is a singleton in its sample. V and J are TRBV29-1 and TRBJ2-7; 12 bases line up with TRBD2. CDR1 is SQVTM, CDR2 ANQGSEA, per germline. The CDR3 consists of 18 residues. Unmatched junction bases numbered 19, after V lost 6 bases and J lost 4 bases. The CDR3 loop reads CSVLQLRLAGGPGYEQYF. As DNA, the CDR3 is TGCAGCGTCCTACAATTACGGCTAGCGGGAGGGCCCGGTTACGAGCAGTACTTC.

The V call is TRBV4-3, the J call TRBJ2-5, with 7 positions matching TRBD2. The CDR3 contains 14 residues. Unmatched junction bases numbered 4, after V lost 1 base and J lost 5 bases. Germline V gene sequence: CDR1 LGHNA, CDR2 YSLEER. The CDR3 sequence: CASSQAPSGETQYF. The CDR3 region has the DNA TGCGCCAGCAGCCAAGCCCCTAGCGGCGAGACCCAGTACTTC.

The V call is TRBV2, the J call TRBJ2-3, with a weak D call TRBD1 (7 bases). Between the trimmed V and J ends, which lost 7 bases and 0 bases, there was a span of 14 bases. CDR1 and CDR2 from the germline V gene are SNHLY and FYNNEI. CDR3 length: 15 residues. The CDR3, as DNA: TGTGCCAGCAACCCACAGGGGACTAGCACAGATACGCAGTATTTT. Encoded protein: CASNPQGTSTDTQYF.

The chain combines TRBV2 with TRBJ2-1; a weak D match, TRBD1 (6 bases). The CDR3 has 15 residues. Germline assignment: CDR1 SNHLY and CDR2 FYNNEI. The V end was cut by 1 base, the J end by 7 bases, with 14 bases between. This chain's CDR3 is CASSEDRELTNEQFF. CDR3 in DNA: TGTGCCAGCAGTGAAGACAGGGAATTGACTAATGAGCAGTTCTTC.